The next 16 T cell receptor beta chains were all read from a single sample in a study of T cell changes during pregnancy in multiple sclerosis. Generated by immunoSEQ multiplex PCR, the TCRdb table keeps only in-frame clones and is missing some. The sample contains approximately 35,000 clones, roughly nine tenths of which appear only once. Source: CD4+ T cells from peripheral blood mononuclear cells, taken in the third trimester of pregnancy. All receptors come from a female donor in good health, enrolled as a control in a pregnancy study.

This chain connects TRBV9 to TRBJ2-6; D is possibly TRBD1 (5 bases). Trimming left V 0 bases short and J 2 bases short, with 6 bases between. Germline CDR1 and CDR2: SGDLS and YYNGEE. The CDR3 runs 15 residues. The CDR3 here is CASSVGTTGANVLTF. The CDR3 DNA reads as TGTGCCAGCAGCGTAGGGACAACTGGGGCCAACGTCCTGACTTTC.

This clone has a handful of counts. The chain has TRBV7-9 and TRBJ2-2; 7 nucleotides line up with TRBD1. The CDR3 has 14 amino acids. With 5 bases clipped from V and 4 bases from J, the junction kept 4 bases outside the gene matches. Looked up from germline, CDR1 is SEHNR and CDR2 is FQNEAQ (reference sequence). CDR3 sequence reads: CASSRQGITGELFF. CDR3 DNA sequence: TGTGCCAGCAGCCGACAGGGTATCACCGGGGAGCTGTTTTTT.

The rearrangement joins TRBV2 to TRBJ2-7; 10 bases are a match to TRBD1. The CDR3 consists of 15 residues. The V gene's germline CDR1 is SNHLY and CDR2 FYNNEI. Germline trimming cut 4 bases from V and 5 bases from J; bases unmatched to any gene: 8. In nucleotides, the CDR3 is TGTGCCAGCAGTGGGGCGCGGGACAGGGGCCACGAGCAGTACTTC. Translated: CASSGARDRGHEQYF. Full variable domain (missing parts from reference TRBV2 and TRBJ2-7): EPEVTQTPSHQVTQMGQEVILRCVPISNHLYFYWYRQILGQKVEFLVSFYNNEISEKSEIFDDQFSVERPDGSNFTLKIRSTKLEDSAMYFCASSGARDRGHEQYFGPGTRLTVT.

This chain links TRBV18 with TRBJ2-2; tentative D call: TRBD1 (5 bases). CDR3 length: 13 residues. Germline lookup yields CDR1 KGHSH and CDR2 LQKENI. Trimming removed 0 bases at V and 13 bases at J, with 12 bases between. The CDR3 region is CASSPPGNQGLFF. The CDR3 bases are TGTGCCAGCTCACCACCGGGGAACCAGGGGCTGTTTTTT.

The chain carries TRBV6-4 and TRBJ1-1; 10 bases are a match to TRBD1. V was clipped by 5 bases and J by 3 bases; unmatched bases: 3. The CDR3 runs 14 residues. The germline CDR1 and CDR2 sequences are MRHNA and SNTAGT. The CDR3: CASSKDRGDTEAFF. As DNA, the CDR3 is TGTGCCAGCAGTAAGGACAGGGGGGACACTGAAGCTTTCTTT.

The sample holds a few counts of this clone. V and J are TRBV21-1 and TRBJ2-6; the listed D gene, TRBD2, was not tested against the DNA. TRBV21-1 is described as a pseudogene. This CDR3 spans 16 amino acids. CDR3 nucleotides: TGTGCCAGCAGCAAAAGCCTCCTCTCTGGGGCCAACGTCCTGACTTTC. This encodes CASSKSLLSGANVLTF.

This clone showed up just once. The gene calls are TRBV28 and TRBJ2-7; 12 positions agree with TRBD1. The V segment lost 6 bases and the J segment 12 bases; nucleotides outside the gene matches: 9. The germline V gene encodes CDR1 MDHEN and CDR2 SYDVKM. This CDR3 comprises 13 residues. CDR3 sequence (DNA): TGTGCCAGCAGACCTAGGGACAGGGGGCGCATGTACTTC. It is translated as CASRPRDRGRMYF.

This clone was observed a single time. The rearrangement uses TRBV6-1 and TRBJ2-1; D not certain. Trimming removed 8 bases from V and 4 bases from J, with 6 bases in between. The CDR3 consists of 11 residues. The germline gives CDR1 MNHNS, CDR2 SASEGT. The CDR3 DNA sequence: TGTGCCAGCCTGAGATACAATGAGCAGTTCTTC. This translates into CASLRYNEQFF.

The rearrangement links TRBV28 to TRBJ2-7; 8 nucleotides match TRBD2. The germline V gene has CDR1 MDHEN and CDR2 SYDVKM. The CDR3 covers 14 residues. Germline trimming cut 9 bases from V and 7 bases from J; bases unmatched to any gene: 14. CDR3 sequence: CASSIAGGPWEQYF. The CDR3 DNA reads TGTGCCAGTTCGATTGCGGGAGGCCCTTGGGAGCAGTACTTC.

The V gene is TRBV6-1, the J gene TRBJ1-1; D is unclear. This CDR3 comprises 15 residues. Germline V gene sequence: CDR1 MNHNS, CDR2 SASEGT. With 4 bases removed from V and 7 bases from J, the gap between germline ends came to 19 bases. CDR3 nucleotides: TGTGCCAGCAGTGTAAAGGTAGGGCGGCGGGGTGAAGCTTTCTTT. The encoded protein is CASSVKVGRRGEAFF.

The CDR3 DNA reads as TGTGCCAGCAGCGGGGGCCCAAATAGCAATCAGCCCCAGCATTTT. It codes for CASSGGPNSNQPQHF. The rearrangement links TRBV5-4 to TRBJ1-5; D may be TRBD1 (6 bases). Germline V lookup: CDR1 SGHNT, CDR2 YYREEE (reference sequence). V shed 4 bases and J shed 0 bases, with 11 bases lying between them. This CDR3 has 15 residues.

The genes are TRBV5-4 and TRBJ2-7, with D possibly TRBD1 on 6 matching bases. This CDR3 comprises 14 residues. The V and J ends lost 2 bases and 1 base respectively, with 10 bases between them. Germline CDR1 is SGHNT and CDR2 is YYREEE (reference sequence). DNA of the CDR3: TGTGCCAGCAGCTTCCGACAGGAGTCCTACGAGCAGTACTTC. Its translation: CASSFRQESYEQYF.

The J gene is TRBJ2-5, the V gene TRBV19; tentatively, D is TRBD2 (6 bases). Per germline, CDR1 LNHDA and CDR2 SQIVND (reference sequence). V lost 6 bases and J lost 3, with 20 bases in between. The CDR3 sequence is 16 residues long. CDR3 region: CASSPSGQGGKETQYF. CDR3 bases: TGTGCCAGTAGCCCCTCGGGGCAGGGAGGAAAAGAGACCCAGTACTTC.

The chain couples TRBV7-9 to TRBJ2-7, with TRBD2 matching 13 bases. V gave up 3 bases and J gave up 3 bases; unmatched junction bases: 5. This CDR3 comprises 16 residues. CDR1 is SEHNR, CDR2 FQNEAQ, per germline (reference sequence). The CDR3 sequence is CASSFGLAGAFYEQYF. In DNA form, the CDR3 reads TGTGCCAGCAGCTTTGGACTAGCGGGAGCGTTCTACGAGCAGTACTTC.

This clone was picked up one time. The chain employs TRBV7-8 and TRBJ2-4; 7 bases map to TRBD1. J lost 9 bases, V lost 3 bases, and 8 bases had no gene match. Germline V CDR1 and CDR2: SGHVS, FQNEAQ. The CDR3 is made up of 14 amino acids. The CDR3 region has the DNA TGTGCCAGCAGCTTGGGGGACAGACTGAGCATTCAGTACTTC. Translating it yields CASSLGDRLSIQYF.

V gene TRBV6-4 combines with J gene TRBJ2-2; the D gene is possibly TRBD2 (6 bases). V gave up 6 bases and J gave up 3 bases, with 11 bases separating them. The CDR3 loop spans 14 amino acids. Germline V lookup: CDR1 MRHNA, CDR2 SNTAGT. CDR3 sequence reads: CASREQRDTGELFF. The CDR3 nucleotides are TGTGCCAGCAGAGAACAGCGGGACACCGGGGAGCTGTTTTTT.